Presented here are 16 T cell receptor beta chains from one specimen sequenced in a study of vaccination and CD4 T cells after COVID-19. The Oncomine TCR Beta short-read assay sequenced DNA from cultured CD4+ T cells. In TCRdb, the PCR reads were re-called with MiXCR into one record per CDR3 protein. The sample holds under 20,000 distinct CDR3 sequences; approximately 27% are singletons and the top ten take roughly a tenth. Antigens of these TCRs are unknown. As to treatment: roughly ten-day PBMC culture with coronavirus spike peptide pools or control peptides (ViraFEST assay). Specimen: cultured CD4+ T cells from blood. The receptors derive from a human donor with COVID-19.

The J gene is TRBJ2-6, the V gene TRBV12-3 or TRBV12-4; D unclear. The germline V and J ends were trimmed by 6 bases and 0 bases, with 15 bases remaining between them. The CDR3 totals 17 residues. The CDR3 DNA reads TGTGCCAGCAGGACGGGCGGCTTAGGCTCTGGGGCCAACGTCCTGACTTTC. It translates to CASRTGGLGSGANVLTF.

J is TRBJ2-5 and V is TRBV19, with unresolved D. V lost 1 base to trimming and J lost 7 bases, with 13 bases between them. Looked up from germline, CDR1 is LNHDA and CDR2 is SQIVND (reference sequence). CDR3 length equals 14 residues. CDR3 bases: TGTGCCAGTAGTATAGCGTCGGATTTGGGGACCCAGTACTTC. It specifies CASSIASDLGTQYF.

This chain uses TRBV2 with TRBJ1-1, with D unresolved. The germline V gene has CDR1 SNHLY and CDR2 FYNNEI. This CDR3 region has 12 residues. The V and J ends lost 4 bases and 11 bases respectively, with 14 bases between them. CDR3 bases: TGTGCCAGCAGTGTTGGGCGGGGTAGGGCTTTCTTT. It encodes CASSVGRGRAFF.

CDR3 DNA: TGTGCCAGCAGCTTAACAGGGGGCAACAATCAGCCCCAGCATTTT. This encodes CASSLTGGNNQPQHF. J is TRBJ1-5 and V is TRBV7-2, with 9 bases identical to TRBD1. Germline trimming cut 2 bases from V and 3 bases from J; bases unmatched to any gene: 2. The CDR3 runs 15 residues. Germline V gene sequence: CDR1 SGHTA, CDR2 FQGNSA.

This clonotype was detected a few times. The chain recombines TRBV5-1 with TRBJ1-2, with D possibly matching TRBD1 (6 bases). The V and J ends lost 0 bases and 4 bases respectively, with 7 bases between them. The CDR3 totals 13 residues. Germline-derived CDR1 and CDR2 are SGHRS and YFSETQ. In DNA form, the CDR3 reads TGCGCCAGCAGCTTGGTACAGGGCTATGGCTACACCTTC. Encoded protein: CASSLVQGYGYTF.

The V call is TRBV5-4, the J call TRBJ1-2; D unresolved. The V end lost 5 bases, the J end lost 4 bases, and 15 bases lay between the germline ends. This CDR3 has 14 residues. Germline V gene lookup returns CDR1 SGHNT and CDR2 YYREEE (reference sequence). The CDR3 DNA reads TGTGCCAGCAGTAGCGGAAGGCAGTTCTATGGCTACACCTTC. Translation gives CASSSGRQFYGYTF.

The V call is TRBV5-1, the J call TRBJ2-3; 7 bases agree with TRBD2. V lost 5 bases to trimming and J lost 2 bases; unmatched junction nucleotides: 8. The CDR3 has 15 amino acids. CDR1 is SGHRS and CDR2 is YFSETQ in the germline V gene. The CDR3 loop reads CASSLRGVHTDTQYF. The CDR3, as DNA: TGCGCCAGCAGTCTACGGGGGGTACACACAGATACGCAGTATTTT.

The V and J genes are TRBV19 and TRBJ1-5, with TRBD1 matching 8 bases. After removal of 5 bases from V and 5 bases from J, the junction contained 5 bases not matched to a gene. The germline V gene has CDR1 LNHDA and CDR2 SQIVND (reference sequence). The CDR3 covers 14 residues. CDR3 sequence: CASSLQGGYQPQHF. CDR3 sequence (DNA): TGTGCCAGTAGTCTACAGGGGGGCTATCAGCCCCAGCATTTT.

V gene TRBV11-3 combines with J gene TRBJ2-3; no definite D call. CDR1 and CDR2 from the germline V gene are SGHNT and YENEEA. V was shortened by 2 bases and J by 1 base, with 4 bases between the two germline ends. The CDR3 length is 13 residues. In DNA form, the CDR3 reads TGTGCCAGCAGCTTACAGGGCACAGATACGCAGTATTTT. Protein sequence: CASSLQGTDTQYF.

The chain is built from TRBV27 and TRBJ2-1; D may be TRBD2 (6 bases). CDR1 is MNHEY, CDR2 SMNVEV, per germline (reference sequence). The V end lost 6 bases, the J end lost 7 bases, and 19 bases lay between the germline ends. The CDR3 contains 15 residues. This chain's CDR3 is CASSLRDLTTNEQFF. DNA of the CDR3: TGTGCCAGCAGCCTCCGGGACTTAACTACAAATGAGCAGTTCTTC.

The V and J genes are TRBV6-1 and TRBJ2-3, with no clear D. Deletions cut 8 bases from V and 0 bases from J, with 6 bases between. This CDR3 is 12 amino acids long. CDR1 MNHNS and CDR2 SASEGT come from the germline V gene. CDR3 loop: CASATSTDTQYF. CDR3 sequence (DNA): TGTGCCAGCGCCACGAGCACAGATACGCAGTATTTT.

This sequence joins TRBV6-2 or TRBV6-3 and TRBJ2-7; D is uncertain. The germline CDR1 and CDR2 sequences are MNHEY and SVGEGT. CDR3 size: 15 residues. Trimming shortened V by 2 bases and J by 2 bases, and 13 bases separated the two germline ends. This chain's CDR3 is CASSYGMGLPYEQYF. The DNA for the CDR3 is TGTGCCAGCAGTTACGGCATGGGGTTACCCTACGAGCAGTACTTC.

The chain carries TRBV18 and TRBJ2-3; possible D gene TRBD2, 6 bases. Germline CDR1 KGHSH, CDR2 LQKENI. The CDR3 totals 14 residues. V was shortened by 6 bases and J by 5 bases, with 15 bases between the two germline ends. The CDR3 coding sequence is TGTGCCAGCTCGTCACTAGCAACCCTAGATACGCAGTATTTT. It codes for CASSSLATLDTQYF. The full variable domain, its missing parts supplied by reference TRBV18 and TRBJ2-3, is NAGVMQNPRHLVRRRGQEARLRCSPMKGHSHVYWYRQLPEEGLKFMVYLQKENIIDESGMPKERFSAEFPKEGPSILRIQQVVRGDSAAYFCASSSLATLDTQYFGPGTRLTVL.

By frequency in the sample, this clonotype is medium-sized. The chain uses TRBV2 and TRBJ1-5, with D unclear. The CDR3 contains 15 residues. Trimming shortened V by 4 bases and J by 7 bases, and 17 bases separated the two germline ends. The V gene's germline CDR1 is SNHLY and CDR2 FYNNEI. The CDR3: CASSADGGRWQPQHF. The CDR3 region has the DNA TGTGCCAGCAGTGCTGACGGAGGGCGATGGCAGCCCCAGCATTTT.

This clonotype was observed a few times. The chain links TRBV6-1 to TRBJ1-5; the match to TRBD1 covers 7 bases. The CDR3 contains 18 residues. From germline, CDR1 is MNHNS and CDR2 SASEGT. The J segment lost 0 bases and the V segment lost 6 bases, leaving 14 bases of the junction unmatched. In DNA form, the CDR3 reads TGTGCCAGCAGCCTCCTGTCACAGGGGAGGAATAGCAATCAGCCCCAGCATTTT. Translation gives CASSLLSQGRNSNQPQHF.

The chain links TRBV24-1 to TRBJ2-4; no firm D call. Between the trimmed V and J ends, which lost 9 bases and 2 bases, there was a span of 22 bases. Per the germline V gene, CDR1 is KGHDR and CDR2 is SFDVKD. The CDR3 length is 17 residues. For the CDR3, the DNA is TGTGCCACCTGTCCGGCGCCCGGACGGGCTACCAAAAACATTCAGTACTTC. Its translation is CATCPAPGRATKNIQYF.